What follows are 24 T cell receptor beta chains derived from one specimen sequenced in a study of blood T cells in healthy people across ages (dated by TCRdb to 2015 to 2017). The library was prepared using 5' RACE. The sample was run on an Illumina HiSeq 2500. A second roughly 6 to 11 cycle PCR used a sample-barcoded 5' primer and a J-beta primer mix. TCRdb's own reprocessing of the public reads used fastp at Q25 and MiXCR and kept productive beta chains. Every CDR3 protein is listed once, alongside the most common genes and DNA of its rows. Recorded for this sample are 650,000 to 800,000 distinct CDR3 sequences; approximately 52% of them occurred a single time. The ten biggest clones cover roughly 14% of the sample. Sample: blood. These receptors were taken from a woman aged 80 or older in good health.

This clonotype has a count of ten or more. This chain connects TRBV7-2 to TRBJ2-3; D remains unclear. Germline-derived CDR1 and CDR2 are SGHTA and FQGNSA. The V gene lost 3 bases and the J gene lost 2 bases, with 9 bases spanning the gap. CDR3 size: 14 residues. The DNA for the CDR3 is TGTGCCAGCAGCTTTCGGTTACCCACAGATACGCAGTATTTT. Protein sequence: CASSFRLPTDTQYF.

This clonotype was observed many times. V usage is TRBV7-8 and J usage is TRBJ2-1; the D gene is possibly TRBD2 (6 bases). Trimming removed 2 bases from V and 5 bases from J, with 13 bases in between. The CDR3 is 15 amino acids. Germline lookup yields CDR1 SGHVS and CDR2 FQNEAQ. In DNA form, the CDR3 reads TGTGCCAGCAGCTTATTCAGCGGGCCCGACAATGAGCAGTTCTTC. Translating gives CASSLFSGPDNEQFF.

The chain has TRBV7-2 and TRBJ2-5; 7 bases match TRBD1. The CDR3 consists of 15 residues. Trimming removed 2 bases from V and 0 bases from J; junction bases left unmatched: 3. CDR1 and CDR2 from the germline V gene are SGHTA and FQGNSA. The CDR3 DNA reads TGTGCCAGCAGCTTAATTGGGACAGACCAAGAGACCCAGTACTTC. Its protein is CASSLIGTDQETQYF.

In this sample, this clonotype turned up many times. In DNA form, the CDR3 reads TGTGCCAGCAGCCAAGATAGCCCCAGCTCACCCCTCCACTTT. It is translated as CASSQDSPSSPLHF. This chain connects TRBV3-1 to TRBJ1-6; D unclear. V lost 0 bases to trimming and J lost 10 bases, with 10 bases between them. The CDR3 runs 14 residues. Germline lookup yields CDR1 LGHDT and CDR2 YNNKEL (reference sequence).

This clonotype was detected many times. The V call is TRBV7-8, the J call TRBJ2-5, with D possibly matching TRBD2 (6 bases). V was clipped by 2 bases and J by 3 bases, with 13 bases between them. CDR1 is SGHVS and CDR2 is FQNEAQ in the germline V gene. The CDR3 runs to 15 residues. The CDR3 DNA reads TGTGCCAGCAGCTTAATTGCCTCGGGGGAAGAGACCCAGTACTTC. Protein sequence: CASSLIASGEETQYF. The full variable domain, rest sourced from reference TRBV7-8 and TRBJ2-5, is GAGVSQSPRYKVAKRGQDVALRCDPISGHVSLFWYQQALGQGPEFLTYFQNEAQLDKSGLPSDRFFAERPEGSVSTLKIQRTQQEDSAVYLCASSLIASGEETQYFGPGTRLLVL.

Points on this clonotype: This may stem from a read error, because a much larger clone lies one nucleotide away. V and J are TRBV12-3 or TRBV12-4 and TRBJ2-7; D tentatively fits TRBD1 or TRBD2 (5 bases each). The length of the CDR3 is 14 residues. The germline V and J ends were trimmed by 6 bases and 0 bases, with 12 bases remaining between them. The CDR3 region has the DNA TGTGCCAGCAGGGCCGGGGCAGCCTCCTACGAGCAGTACTTC. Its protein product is CASRAGAASYEQYF.

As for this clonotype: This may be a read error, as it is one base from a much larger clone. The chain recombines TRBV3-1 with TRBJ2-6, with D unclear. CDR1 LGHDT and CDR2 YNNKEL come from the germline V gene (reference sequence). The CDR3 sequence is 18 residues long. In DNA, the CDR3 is TGTGCCAGCAGCCAAGTAGTGAAAGCAAACTCTGGGGTCAACGTCCTGACTTTC. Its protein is CASSQVVKANSGVNVLTF.

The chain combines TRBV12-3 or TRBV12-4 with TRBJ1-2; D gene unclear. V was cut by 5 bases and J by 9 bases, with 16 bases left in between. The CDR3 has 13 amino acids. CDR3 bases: TGTGCCAGCAGTGCGACCGTAGGAACAAGCTACACCTTC. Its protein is CASSATVGTSYTF.

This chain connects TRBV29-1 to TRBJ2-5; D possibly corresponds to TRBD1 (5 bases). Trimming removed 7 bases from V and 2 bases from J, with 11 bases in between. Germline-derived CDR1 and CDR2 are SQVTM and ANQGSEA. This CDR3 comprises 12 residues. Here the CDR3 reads CSGLRAQETQYF. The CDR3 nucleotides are TGCAGCGGCCTCAGGGCTCAAGAGACCCAGTACTTC.

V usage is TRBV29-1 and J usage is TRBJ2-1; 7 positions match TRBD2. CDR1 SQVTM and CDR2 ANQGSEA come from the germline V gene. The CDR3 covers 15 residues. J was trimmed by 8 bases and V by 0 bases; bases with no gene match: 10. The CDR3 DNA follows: TGCAGCGTTGAAGAGGGTGGCGGGAGAATCGATGAGCAGTTCTTC. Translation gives CSVEEGGGRIDEQFF.

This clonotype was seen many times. The chain's CDR3 is CASSLPRGTSNEQFF. Written as DNA, the CDR3 is TGTGCCAGCAGTTTACCTAGGGGGACTAGCAATGAGCAGTTCTTC. The chain combines TRBV28 with TRBJ2-1; 8 bases agree with TRBD2. Germline V CDR1 and CDR2: MDHEN, SYDVKM. Losses at the gene ends were 2 bases for V and 6 bases for J; bases not matched to a gene: 6. The CDR3 covers 15 residues. Full variable domain (remainder filled in from reference TRBV28 and TRBJ2-1): DVKVTQSSRYLVKRTGEKVFLECVQDMDHENMFWYRQDPGLGLRLIYFSYDVKMKEKGDIPEGYSVSREKKERFSLILESASTNQTSMYLCASSLPRGTSNEQFFGPGTRLTVL.

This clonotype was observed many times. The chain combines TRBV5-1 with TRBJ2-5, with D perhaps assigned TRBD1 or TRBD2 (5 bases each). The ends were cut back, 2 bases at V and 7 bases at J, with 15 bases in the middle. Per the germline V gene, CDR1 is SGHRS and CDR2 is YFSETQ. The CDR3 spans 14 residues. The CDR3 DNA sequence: TGCGCCAGCAGCTTAGGGACGGTGGATGGGACCCAGTACTTC. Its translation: CASSLGTVDGTQYF.

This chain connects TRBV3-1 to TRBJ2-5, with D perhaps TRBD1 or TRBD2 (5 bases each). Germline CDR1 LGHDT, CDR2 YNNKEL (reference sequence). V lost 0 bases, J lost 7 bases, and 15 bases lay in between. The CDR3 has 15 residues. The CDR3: CASSQESSGRGTQYF. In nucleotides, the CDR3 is TGTGCCAGCAGCCAAGAAAGCTCGGGACGCGGGACCCAGTACTTC.

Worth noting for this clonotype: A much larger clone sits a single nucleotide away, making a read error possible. This chain's CDR3 is CSAGDTSRAVGEQYF. The CDR3, as DNA: TGCAGTGCGGGGGATACTAGCCGAGCGGTGGGTGAGCAGTACTTC. The chain uses TRBV20-1 and TRBJ2-5; D is possibly TRBD2 (6 bases). The CDR3 consists of 15 residues. CDR1 and CDR2 from the germline V gene are DFQATT and SNEGSKA (reference sequence). V dropped 6 bases and J dropped 11 bases, with 28 bases sitting between them.

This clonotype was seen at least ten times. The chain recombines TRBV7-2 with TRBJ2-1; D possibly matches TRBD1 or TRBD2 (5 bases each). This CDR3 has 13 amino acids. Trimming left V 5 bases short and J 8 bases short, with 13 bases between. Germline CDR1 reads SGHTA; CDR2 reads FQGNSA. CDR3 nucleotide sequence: TGTGCCAGCAGCAGCTCGGGGCACCATGAGCAGTTCTTC. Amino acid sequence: CASSSSGHHEQFF.

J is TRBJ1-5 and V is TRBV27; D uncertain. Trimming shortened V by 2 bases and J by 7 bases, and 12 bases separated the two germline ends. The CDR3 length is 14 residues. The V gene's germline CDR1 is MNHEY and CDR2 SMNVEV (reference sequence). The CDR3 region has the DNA TGTGCCAGCAGTTTAGCGGCTGTAGACCAGCCCCAGCATTTT. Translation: CASSLAAVDQPQHF.

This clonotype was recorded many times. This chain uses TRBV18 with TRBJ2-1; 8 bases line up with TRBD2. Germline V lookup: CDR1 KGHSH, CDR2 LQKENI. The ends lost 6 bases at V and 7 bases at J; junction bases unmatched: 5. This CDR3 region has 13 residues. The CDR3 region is CASSRGGGNEQFF. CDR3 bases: TGTGCCAGCTCGCGAGGCGGGGGGAATGAGCAGTTCTTC.

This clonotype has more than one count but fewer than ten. CDR3 sequence (DNA): TGTGCCAGCACCAGGGACTTCTACGAGCAGTACTTC. Protein product: CASTRDFYEQYF. The rearrangement uses TRBV28 and TRBJ2-7; D possibly corresponds to TRBD2 (6 bases). Germline V gene data show CDR1 as MDHEN and CDR2 as SYDVKM. CDR3 length: 12 amino acids. Deletions cut 7 bases from V and 3 bases from J, with 10 bases between.

For the CDR3, the DNA is TGTGCCAGCAGTTACCTTACAGCGTCAGGATCACCCCTCCACTTT. It translates to CASSYLTASGSPLHF. V is TRBV6-6 and J is TRBJ1-6; D is uncertain. The CDR3 contains 15 residues. CDR1 and CDR2 (germline): MNHNY, SVGAGI (reference sequence). The ends were cut back, 2 bases at V and 10 bases at J, with 15 bases in the middle.

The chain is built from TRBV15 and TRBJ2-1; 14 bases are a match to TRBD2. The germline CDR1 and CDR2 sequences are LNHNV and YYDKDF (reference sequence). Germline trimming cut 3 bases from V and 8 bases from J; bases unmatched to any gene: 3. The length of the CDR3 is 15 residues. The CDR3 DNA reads TGTGCCACCAGCAGGGGACTAGCGGGGGCCGATGAGCAGTTCTTC. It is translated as CATSRGLAGADEQFF.

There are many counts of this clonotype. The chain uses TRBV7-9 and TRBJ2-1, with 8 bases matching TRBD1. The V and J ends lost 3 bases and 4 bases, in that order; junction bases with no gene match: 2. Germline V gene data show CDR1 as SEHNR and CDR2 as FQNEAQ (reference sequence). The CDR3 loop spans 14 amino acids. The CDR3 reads CASSFDRGYNEQFF. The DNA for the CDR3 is TGTGCCAGCAGCTTCGACAGGGGATACAATGAGCAGTTCTTC.

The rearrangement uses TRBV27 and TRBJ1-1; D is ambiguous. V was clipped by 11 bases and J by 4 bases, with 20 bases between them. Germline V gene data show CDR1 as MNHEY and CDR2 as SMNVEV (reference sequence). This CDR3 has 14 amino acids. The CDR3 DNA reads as TGTGCCCCCTATCCGTTCCCTGAAGGCACTGAAGCTTTCTTT. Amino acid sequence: CAPYPFPEGTEAFF.

Written as DNA, the CDR3 is TGTGCCAGCAGCTTAGCCGGAGACAGCGCAGATACGCAGTATTTT. As protein: CASSLAGDSADTQYF. This chain connects TRBV7-2 to TRBJ2-3; a weak D match, TRBD1 (5 bases). The CDR3 extends over 15 amino acids. Germline CDR1 reads SGHTA; CDR2 reads FQGNSA. The V gene lost 0 bases and the J gene lost 4 bases, with 11 bases spanning the gap.

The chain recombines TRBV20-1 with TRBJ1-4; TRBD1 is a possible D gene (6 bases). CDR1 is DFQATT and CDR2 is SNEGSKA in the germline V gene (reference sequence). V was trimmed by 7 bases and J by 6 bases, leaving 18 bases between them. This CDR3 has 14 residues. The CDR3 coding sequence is TGCAGTGTCGGAGGGGGGACAATATATGAAAAACTGTTTTTT. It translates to CSVGGGTIYEKLFF.